This T cell receptor beta chain is drawn from a study of radiotherapy plus CTLA-4 blockade in lung cancer. Clones were sequenced by immunoSEQ multiplex PCR, and TCRdb holds only the in-frame ones, with some missing. The repertoire holds about 49,000 clones, approximately 76% seen once, with around 10% in the top ten. The clonotype comes from a human donor with non-small cell lung cancer who had stable disease on radiotherapy plus ipilimumab. Material: peripheral blood, obtained from a patient treated with radiotherapy plus ipilimumab.

The CDR3 sequence is CASSLDRGSYYGELFF. The DNA for the CDR3 is TGTGCCAGCAGCTTAGACCGGGGGTCATACTACGGGGAGCTGTTTTTT. The chain joins TRBV7-9 to TRBJ2-2, with D possibly matching TRBD2 (6 bases). V was clipped by 1 base and J by 7 bases, with 16 bases between them. Germline V gives CDR1 SEHNR, CDR2 FQNEAQ (reference sequence). The CDR3 extends over 16 amino acids.